The 25 T cell receptor beta chains below all came from one sample that was sequenced in a study of cytomegalovirus exposure and HLA in healthy donors. In the PCR, 60 Vbeta and 13 Jbeta primers were used. Profiled with immunoSEQ multiplex PCR; TCRdb holds only in-frame clones, not every one. The table records over 95,000 clones, approximately 76% of them present only once. Sequencing was carried out using PBMCs. These receptors originate from a man in his forties in good health and CMV-seronegative.

The chain links TRBV6-6 to TRBJ1-4; weak D call: TRBD1 (5 bases). V dropped 10 bases and J dropped 8 bases, with 17 bases sitting between them. This CDR3 contains 13 residues. Per germline, CDR1 MNHNY and CDR2 SVGAGI (reference sequence). This CDR3 is CAIKGTAGEKLFF. CDR3 nucleotides: TGTGCCATCAAAGGGACCGCGGGGGAAAAACTGTTTTTT.

The rearrangement links TRBV6-5 to TRBJ2-5; possibly TRBD1 for D (6 bases). Trimming stripped 2 bases from V and 0 bases from J, with 10 bases between. The CDR3 length is 15 residues. Germline V CDR1 and CDR2: MNHEY, SVGAGI. DNA for the CDR3: TGTGCCAGCAGTTACGGGGACAACGACCAAGAGACCCAGTACTTC. The encoded protein is CASSYGDNDQETQYF.

This clone came up once. V usage is TRBV4-3 and J usage is TRBJ2-3; D is ambiguous. Trimming pared 2 bases from V and 4 bases from J, leaving 13 bases between. This CDR3 is built from 15 residues. Germline CDR1 and CDR2: LGHNA and YSLEER. CDR3 sequence (DNA): TGCGCCAGCAGCCAAAACGTGGGTGAGGCAGATACGCAGTATTTT. It yields the protein CASSQNVGEADTQYF.

This chain links TRBV18 with TRBJ2-1, with a tentative D call TRBD2 (6 bases). The V end was cut by 3 bases, the J end by 7 bases, with 25 bases between. Germline V gives CDR1 KGHSH, CDR2 LQKENI. There are 18 residues in the CDR3. The CDR3 DNA follows: TGTGCCAGCTCACCTCGGGGGATTAGCGTAGAAAATAGGAATGAGCAGTTCTTC. Its protein product is CASSPRGISVENRNEQFF. The complete variable domain, with remaining parts taken from reference TRBV18 and TRBJ2-1, reads NAGVMQNPRHLVRRRGQEARLRCSPMKGHSHVYWYRQLPEEGLKFMVYLQKENIIDESGMPKERFSAEFPKEGPSILRIQQVVRGDSAAYFCASSPRGISVENRNEQFFGPGTRLTVL.

The genes are TRBV18 and TRBJ1-2; TRBD1 is a possible D gene (5 bases). The length of the CDR3 is 15 residues. CDR1 is KGHSH and CDR2 is LQKENI in the germline V gene. V lost 2 bases and J lost 6, with 16 bases in between. The DNA of the CDR3 is TGTGCCAGCTCACCAGACATCGGACAAAACAATGGCTACACCTTC. It specifies CASSPDIGQNNGYTF.

V usage is TRBV11-3 and J usage is TRBJ2-1, with TRBD2 matching over 10 bases. This CDR3 is 15 amino acids long. Germline V gene lookup returns CDR1 SGHNT and CDR2 YENEEA. The junction had 9 bases not matched to a gene; V was cut back by 5 bases and J by 8 bases. The CDR3 region has the DNA TGTGCCAGCAGCCCGGGGCTAGCGGGAGAGGATGAGCAGTTCTTC. It codes for CASSPGLAGEDEQFF.

The chain uses TRBV2 and TRBJ1-5; D is unresolved. Trimming removed 1 base at V and 7 bases at J, with 14 bases between. Looked up from germline, CDR1 is SNHLY and CDR2 is FYNNEI. The CDR3 consists of 15 residues. As DNA, the CDR3 is TGTGCCAGCAGTGAAGGCCAGGTCGTAGGACAGCCCCAGCATTTT. Its protein is CASSEGQVVGQPQHF.

The rearrangement links TRBV4-1 to TRBJ2-1, with TRBD1 as a possible D gene (5 bases). V was clipped by 0 bases and J by 9 bases, with 12 bases between them. Germline-derived CDR1 and CDR2 are MGHRA and YSYEKL. The CDR3 length is 14 residues. The CDR3 sequence: CASSQEGVRGEQFF. CDR3 sequence (DNA): TGCGCCAGCAGCCAAGAAGGGGTTCGCGGTGAGCAGTTCTTC.

The chain is built from TRBV7-6 and TRBJ1-2, with TRBD1 matching 9 bases. The CDR3 totals 14 residues. Trimming cost V 1 base and J 8 bases; bases outside gene matches: 5. The germline V gene encodes CDR1 SGHVS and CDR2 FNYEAQ. DNA of the CDR3: TGTGCCAGCAGCTTAGAAGGACAGGGGCAAGGCTACACCTTC. It translates to CASSLEGQGQGYTF.

V usage is TRBV6-5 and J usage is TRBJ2-7; the D gene is possibly TRBD2 (6 bases). V lost 10 bases, J lost 7 bases, and 17 bases lay in between. The CDR3 has 12 residues. The germline gives CDR1 MNHEY, CDR2 SVGAGI. The CDR3 protein is CATFTPGREQYF. Written as DNA, the CDR3 is TGTGCCACCTTTACACCAGGGAGGGAGCAGTACTTC.

This clone turned up a few times. V is TRBV4-3 and J is TRBJ2-3, with 11 bases aligning to TRBD2. Germline V gives CDR1 LGHNA, CDR2 YSLEER. The V gene end was trimmed by 0 bases and the J gene end by 1 base; junction bases not matched to a gene: 9. The length of the CDR3 is 19 residues. The CDR3 here is CASSQDKTSGGWGTDTQYF. The CDR3 DNA sequence: TGCGCCAGCAGCCAAGATAAAACTAGCGGGGGCTGGGGCACAGATACGCAGTATTTT.

The rearrangement links TRBV7-3 to TRBJ2-3; D is possibly TRBD2 (6 bases). Germline values: CDR1 SGHTA, CDR2 FQGTGA. The V end was cut by 9 bases, the J end by 3 bases, with 13 bases between. The CDR3 is made up of 13 amino acids. CDR3 DNA: TGTGCCAGTTCGAGGGAGGTGACAGATACGCAGTATTTT. Amino acids: CASSREVTDTQYF.

The chain has TRBV6-6 and TRBJ1-5; the D is unclear. The CDR3 extends over 14 amino acids. The V end lost 6 bases, the J end lost 1 base, and 10 bases lay between the germline ends. Germline V gene data show CDR1 as MNHNY and CDR2 as SVGAGI (reference sequence). CDR3 protein: CASREGVSNQPQHF. In DNA, the CDR3 is TGTGCCAGCAGGGAGGGAGTCAGCAATCAGCCCCAGCATTTT.

This clone was observed a few times. V usage is TRBV4-3 and J usage is TRBJ1-2; TRBD1 aligns across 7 bases. The CDR3 totals 13 residues. Trimming removed 3 bases from V and 7 bases from J; junction bases left unmatched: 5. Germline CDR1 is LGHNA and CDR2 is YSLEER. DNA for the CDR3: TGCGCCAGCAGCCATGGGACAGCGTTTGGCTACACCTTC. It translates to CASSHGTAFGYTF.

The genes are TRBV5-6 and TRBJ2-3; 9 bases are a match to TRBD1. The CDR3 is made up of 15 amino acids. J lost 4 bases, V lost 4 bases, and 7 bases had no gene match. CDR1 SGHDT and CDR2 YYEEEE come from the germline V gene. CDR3 loop: CASSRITGGADTQYF. CDR3 nucleotides: TGTGCCAGCAGCCGTATTACAGGGGGCGCAGATACGCAGTATTTT.

The chain recombines TRBV15 with TRBJ2-7, with D uncertain. Trimming left V 2 bases short and J 7 bases short, with 9 bases between. Germline V CDR1 and CDR2: LNHNV, YYDKDF (reference sequence). This CDR3 region has 12 residues. Here the CDR3 DNA reads TGTGCCACCAGCAGACAGCACTATGAGCAGTACTTC. Protein: CATSRQHYEQYF.

This clone was seen a single time. This chain joins TRBV30 and TRBJ2-2; 7 nucleotides align to TRBD1. Germline CDR1 is GTSNPN and CDR2 is SVGIG (reference sequence). This CDR3 region has 15 residues. The V gene end was trimmed by 6 bases and the J gene end by 4 bases; junction bases not matched to a gene: 11. CDR3 in amino acids: CACLTDRELTGELFF. The CDR3 nucleotides read TGTGCCTGTCTTACCGACAGGGAGCTCACCGGGGAGCTGTTTTTT.

The chain is built from TRBV2 and TRBJ2-7; 9 bases are shared with TRBD1. The CDR3 contains 14 residues. Germline V gene lookup returns CDR1 SNHLY and CDR2 FYNNEI. V dropped 6 bases and J dropped 3; count of bases not matched to a gene: 6. CDR3 in amino acids: CASRRDRDLYEQYF. In DNA, the CDR3 is TGTGCCAGCAGGAGGGACAGGGACCTCTACGAGCAGTACTTC.

The V gene is TRBV7-2, the J gene TRBJ1-4; no clear D gene. This CDR3 has 16 amino acids. CDR1 SGHTA and CDR2 FQGNSA come from the germline V gene. V dropped 2 bases and J dropped 0 bases, with 10 bases sitting between them. CDR3 residues: CASSLTPLATNEKLFF. The CDR3 DNA follows: TGTGCCAGCAGCTTAACGCCACTTGCAACTAATGAAAAACTGTTTTTT.

This sequence joins TRBV11-2 and TRBJ1-1; 7 positions agree with TRBD1. The CDR3 extends over 15 amino acids. The J segment lost 6 bases and the V segment lost 7 bases, leaving 14 bases of the junction unmatched. Germline values: CDR1 SGHAT, CDR2 FQNNGV. CDR3 DNA: TGTGCCAGCATCTCCGCGACAGGGCTCAAGGCTGAAGCTTTCTTT. Residues: CASISATGLKAEAFF.

This clone was detected only once. The J gene is TRBJ2-6, the V gene TRBV19, with D perhaps TRBD2 (6 bases). The CDR3 length is 18 residues. V was clipped by 5 bases and J by 3 bases, with 20 bases between them. The V gene's germline CDR1 is LNHDA and CDR2 SQIVND (reference sequence). CDR3: CASSPGLQSPFGANVLTF. Here the CDR3 DNA reads TGTGCCAGTAGTCCGGGACTCCAAAGCCCTTTTGGGGCCAACGTCCTGACTTTC.

The chain joins TRBV5-1 to TRBJ2-7; 8 bases line up with TRBD1. The trim removed 6 bases at V and 5 bases at J, leaving 16 bases unmatched. Germline V lookup: CDR1 SGHRS, CDR2 YFSETQ. The CDR3 is 16 amino acids. CDR3 region: CASTPDGWTGPNEQYF. The CDR3 nucleotides read TGCGCCAGCACCCCCGACGGGTGGACAGGGCCAAACGAGCAGTACTTC.

The genes are TRBV30 and TRBJ2-5; 10 nucleotides align to TRBD2. CDR1 and CDR2 from the germline V gene are GTSNPN and SVGIG (reference sequence). The CDR3 covers 15 residues. With V trimmed by 0 bases and J by 4 bases, 5 bases remained unmatched. The CDR3 nucleotides are TGTGCCTGGAGTGTACGTAGCGGGAGGAGAGAGACCCAGTACTTC. This encodes CAWSVRSGRRETQYF.

The chain carries TRBV9 and TRBJ2-3; the D is unclear. CDR1 and CDR2 (germline): SGDLS, YYNGEE. The CDR3 spans 18 residues. V was clipped by 3 bases and J by 0 bases, with 20 bases between them. This CDR3 is CASSATPRRRTSTDTQYF. CDR3 sequence (DNA): TGTGCCAGCAGCGCTACACCGAGAAGGAGAACTAGCACAGATACGCAGTATTTT.

The chain employs TRBV5-1 and TRBJ2-5; 9 bases line up with TRBD1. The J call is doubtful: the DNA matches TRBJ2-7 better. In germline, CDR1 is SGHRS, CDR2 YFSETQ. This CDR3 has 16 residues. The CDR3 DNA sequence: TGCGCCAGCAGCGGCGGACAGGGGAGGTTGTCCTACGAGCAGTACTTC. Its protein is CASSGGQGRLSYEQYF.